These 2 T cell receptor beta chains were all obtained from the same sample, sequenced in a study of T cell repertoires and HLA-DP antigens. These TCRs' antigens remain unknown. TCRdb's copy holds only in-frame clones and misses some; the assay was immunoSEQ multiplex PCR. The table has some 120,000 clones, 90% to 95% seen once. Specimen: CD4+ T cells from PBMCs. These receptors were taken from a woman under 30 in good health and CMV-seronegative.

This clone was seen only once. J is TRBJ1-3 and V is TRBV9; D gene ambiguous. The ends were cut back, 3 bases at V and 0 bases at J, with 10 bases in the middle. Per the germline V gene, CDR1 is SGDLS and CDR2 is YYNGEE. The CDR3 is 15 residues long. CDR3 region: CASSDRLDSGNTIYF. In nucleotides, the CDR3 is TGTGCCAGCAGCGACAGACTTGACTCTGGAAACACCATATATTTT.

With respect to this clone: Other nucleotide sequences from this sample produce the same CDR3. The chain carries TRBV19 and TRBJ1-5, with 10 bases fitting TRBD1. The trim removed 8 bases at V and 8 bases at J, leaving 9 bases unmatched. This CDR3 contains 14 residues. Germline lookup yields CDR1 LNHDA and CDR2 SQIVND (reference sequence). CDR3 sequence (DNA): TGTGCCAGTGCCCGGGACAGGGGATGGGAGCCCCAGCATTTT. It codes for CASARDRGWEPQHF.